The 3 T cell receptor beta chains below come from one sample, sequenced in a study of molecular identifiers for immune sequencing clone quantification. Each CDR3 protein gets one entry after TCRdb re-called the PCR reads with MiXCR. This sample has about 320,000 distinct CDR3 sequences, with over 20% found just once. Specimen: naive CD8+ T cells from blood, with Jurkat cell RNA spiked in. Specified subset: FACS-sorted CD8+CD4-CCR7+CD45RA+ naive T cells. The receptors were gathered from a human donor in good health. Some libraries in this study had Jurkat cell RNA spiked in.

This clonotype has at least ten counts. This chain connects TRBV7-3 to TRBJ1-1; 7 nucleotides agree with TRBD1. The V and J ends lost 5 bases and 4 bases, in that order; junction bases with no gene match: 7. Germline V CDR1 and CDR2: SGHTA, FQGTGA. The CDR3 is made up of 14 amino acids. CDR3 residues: CASSPTTGITEAFF. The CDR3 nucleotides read TGTGCCAGCAGCCCGACGACAGGGATCACTGAAGCTTTCTTT.

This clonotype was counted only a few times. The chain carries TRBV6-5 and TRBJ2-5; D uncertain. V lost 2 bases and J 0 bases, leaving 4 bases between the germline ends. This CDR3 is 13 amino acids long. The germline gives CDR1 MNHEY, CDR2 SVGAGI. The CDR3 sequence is CASSYENQETQYF. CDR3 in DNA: TGTGCCAGCAGTTACGAAAACCAAGAGACCCAGTACTTC.

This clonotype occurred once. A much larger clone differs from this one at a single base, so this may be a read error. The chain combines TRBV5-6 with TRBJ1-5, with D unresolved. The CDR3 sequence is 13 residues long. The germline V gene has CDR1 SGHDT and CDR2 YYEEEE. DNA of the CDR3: TGTGCCAGCAGCTTGACCCCCAATCAGCTCCAGCATTTT. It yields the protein CASSLTPNQLQHF.